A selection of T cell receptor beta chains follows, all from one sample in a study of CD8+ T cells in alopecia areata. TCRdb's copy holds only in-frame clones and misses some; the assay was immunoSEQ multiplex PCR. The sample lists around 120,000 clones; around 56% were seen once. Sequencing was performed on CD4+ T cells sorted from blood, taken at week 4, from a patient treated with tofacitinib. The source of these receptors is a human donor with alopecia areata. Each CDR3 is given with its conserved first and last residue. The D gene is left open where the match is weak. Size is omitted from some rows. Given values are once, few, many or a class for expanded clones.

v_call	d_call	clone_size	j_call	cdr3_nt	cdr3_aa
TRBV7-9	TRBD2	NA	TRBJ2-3	TGTGCCAGCAGCTTAGGACTAGCGGGGGTCACAGATACGCAGTATTTT	CASSLGLAGVTDTQYF
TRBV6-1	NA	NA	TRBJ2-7	TGTGCCAGCAGACGGGACCCCGGACCCTACGAGCAGTACTTC	CASRRDPGPYEQYF
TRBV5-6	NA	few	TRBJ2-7	TGTGCCAGCAGCTTGGGCGGGACAGTCAACGAGCAGTACTTC	CASSLGGTVNEQYF
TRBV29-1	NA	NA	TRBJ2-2	TGCAGCGGGAGACAGGCCCAAGGCGGGGAGCTGTTTTTT	CSGRQAQGGELFF
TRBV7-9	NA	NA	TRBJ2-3	TGTGCCAGCAGCTTAGCGCGAGGGGCAGATACGCAGTATTTT	CASSLARGADTQYF
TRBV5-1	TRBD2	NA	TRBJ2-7	TGCGCCAGCAGTCGGGGACTAGCGGGAGTTGTTGGCGAGCAGTACTTC	CASSRGLAGVVGEQYF
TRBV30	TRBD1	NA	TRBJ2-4	TGTGCCTGGAGTGAAGGGACAGGGCGTGACATTCAGTACTTC	CAWSEGTGRDIQYF
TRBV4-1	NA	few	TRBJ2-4	TGCGCCAGCAGCCTGACAGGACTAGCCAAAAACATTCAGTACTTC	CASSLTGLAKNIQYF
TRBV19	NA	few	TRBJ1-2	TGTGCCAGTAGCCCTCGACAGTATGGCTACACCTTC	CASSPRQYGYTF
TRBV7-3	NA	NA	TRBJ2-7	TGTGCCAGCAGCTTAGGACGGGATTACGAGCAGTACTTC	CASSLGRDYEQYF
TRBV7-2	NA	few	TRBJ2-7	TGTGCCAGCAGCTTAGAAAGGCTAGCAAGCGAGCAGTACTTC	CASSLERLASEQYF
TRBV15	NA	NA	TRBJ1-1	TGTGCCACGTCTAAGGCGGACCGTAGCATTGAAGCTTTCTTT	CATSKADRSIEAFF
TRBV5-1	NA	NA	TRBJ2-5	TGCGCCAGCAGCTTGGGTAGGGGAGGAGAGACCCAGTACTTC	CASSLGRGGETQYF
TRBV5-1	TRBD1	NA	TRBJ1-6	TGCGCCAGCAGCCGGGACAGTAATTCACCCCTCCACTTT	CASSRDSNSPLHF
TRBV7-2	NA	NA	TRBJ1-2	TGTGCCAGCAGCTCAGCGGACAGCTATGGCTACACCTTC	CASSSADSYGYTF
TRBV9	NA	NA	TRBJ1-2	TGTGCCAGCAGCGTAGATCAGGGGTATGGCTACACCTTC	CASSVDQGYGYTF
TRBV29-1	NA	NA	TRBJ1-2	TGCAGCGTTGACACAGTTAACTATGGCTACACCTTC	CSVDTVNYGYTF
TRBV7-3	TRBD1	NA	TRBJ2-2	TGTGCCAGCAGCGGACAGGGAGCTAGCGGGGAGCTGTTTTTT	CASSGQGASGELFF
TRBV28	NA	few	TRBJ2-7	TGTGCCAGCCTCAGGGGGGGTCGAGCCTACGAGCAGTACTTC	CASLRGGRAYEQYF
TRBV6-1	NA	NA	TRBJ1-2	TGTGCCAGCAGTGAATTTGGATATCTTGGCTATGGCTACACCTTC	CASSEFGYLGYGYTF
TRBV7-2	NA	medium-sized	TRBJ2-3	TGTGCCAGCAGCTCCTCTTACACAGATACGCAGTATTTT	CASSSSYTDTQYF
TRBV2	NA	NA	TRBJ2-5	TGTGCCAGCATCGTTAGAACAGCCCAAGAGACCCAGTACTTC	CASIVRTAQETQYF
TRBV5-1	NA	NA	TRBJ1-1	TGCGCCAGCAGCGGATCAAACACTGAAGCTTTCTTT	CASSGSNTEAFF
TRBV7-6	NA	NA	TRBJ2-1	TGTGCCAGCAGCTTCTCCCGTGACAGTCCATACAATGAGCAGTTCTTC	CASSFSRDSPYNEQFF
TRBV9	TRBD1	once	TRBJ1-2	TGTGCCAGCAGCCTACCTCGGGACAGCCAGCGTAACTATGGCTACACCTTC	CASSLPRDSQRNYGYTF
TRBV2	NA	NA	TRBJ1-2	TGTGCCAGCAGTCCTTGGACCGGGAACTATGGCTACACCTTC	CASSPWTGNYGYTF
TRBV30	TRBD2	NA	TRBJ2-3	TGTGCCTGGAGAGGTCGCGGGAGGGCGGGCACAGATACGCAGTATTTT	CAWRGRGRAGTDTQYF
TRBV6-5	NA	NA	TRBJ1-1	TGTGCCAGCAGTCACAACTGGAACACTGAAGCTTTCTTT	CASSHNWNTEAFF
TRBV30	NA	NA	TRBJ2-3	TGTGCCTGGAGTAAGGGGCTTGGCACAGATACGCAGTATTTT	CAWSKGLGTDTQYF
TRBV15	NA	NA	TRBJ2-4	TGTGCCACCAGCGGGGGGGGCAGGGACCTCCTAGCCAAAAACATTCAGTACTTC	CATSGGGRDLLAKNIQYF
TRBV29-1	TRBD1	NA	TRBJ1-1	TGCAGCGTTGCGACAGGGGTGAGGACTGAAGCTTTCTTT	CSVATGVRTEAFF
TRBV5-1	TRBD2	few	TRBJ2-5	TGCGCCAGCAGCTGGAGCGGGAACGGAGAGACCCAGTACTTC	CASSWSGNGETQYF
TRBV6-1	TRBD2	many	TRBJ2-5	TGTGCCAGCAGTGACCGGACTAGCGGGAGATATGAGACCCAGTACTTC	CASSDRTSGRYETQYF
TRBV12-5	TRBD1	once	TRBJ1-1	TGTGCTAGTGGTTTGGTAGAGGGGGCGGGCACTGAAGCTCTCTTT	CASGLVEGAGTEALF
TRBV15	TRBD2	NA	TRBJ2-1	TGTGCCACCAGCAAGTTGCTAGCGGGCCTCAATGAGCAGTTCTTC	CATSKLLAGLNEQFF
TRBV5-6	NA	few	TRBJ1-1	TGTGCCAGCACAGACACAGGGCAACTGAACACTGAAGCTTTCTTT	CASTDTGQLNTEAFF
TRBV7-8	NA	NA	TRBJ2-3	TGTGCCAGCAGCTCCTCTTACACAGATACGCAGTATTTT	CASSSSYTDTQYF
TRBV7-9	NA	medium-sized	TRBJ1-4	TGTGCCAGCAGCGCAGTCGGTGGGTCCGAAAAACTGTTTTTT	CASSAVGGSEKLFF
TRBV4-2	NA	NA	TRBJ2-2	TGTGCCAGCAGCCGGAACGGGGGAGCGAACACCGGGGAGCTGTTTTTT	CASSRNGGANTGELFF
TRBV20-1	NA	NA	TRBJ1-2	TGCAGTGCTAGAGTTAACTATGGCTACACCTTC	CSARVNYGYTF
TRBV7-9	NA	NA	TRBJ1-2	TGTGCCAGCAGCTTAGGACACACAACCAACTATGGCTACACCTTC	CASSLGHTTNYGYTF
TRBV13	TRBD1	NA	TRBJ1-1	TGTGCCAGCAGCTCCCGGACAGGTAGCACTGAAGCTTTCTTT	CASSSRTGSTEAFF
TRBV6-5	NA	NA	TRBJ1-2	TGTGCCAGCAGTTACCGAGGAGGGAGGCATGGCTACACCTTC	CASSYRGGRHGYTF